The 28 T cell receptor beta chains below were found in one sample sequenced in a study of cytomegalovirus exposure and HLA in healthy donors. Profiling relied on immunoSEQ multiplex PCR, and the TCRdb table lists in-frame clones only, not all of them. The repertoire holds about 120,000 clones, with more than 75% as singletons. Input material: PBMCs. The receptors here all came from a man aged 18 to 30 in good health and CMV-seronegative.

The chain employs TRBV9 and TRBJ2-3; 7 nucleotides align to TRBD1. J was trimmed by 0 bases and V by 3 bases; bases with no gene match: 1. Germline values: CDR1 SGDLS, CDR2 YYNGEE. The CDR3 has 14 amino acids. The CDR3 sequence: CASSEGQSTDTQYF. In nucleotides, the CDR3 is TGTGCCAGCAGCGAGGGACAGAGCACAGATACGCAGTATTTT. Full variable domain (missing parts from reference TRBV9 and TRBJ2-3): DSGVTQTPKHLITATGQRVTLRCSPRSGDLSVYWYQQSLDQGLQFLIQYYNGEERAKGNILERFSAQQFPDLHSELNLSSLELGDSALYFCASSEGQSTDTQYFGPGTRLTVL.

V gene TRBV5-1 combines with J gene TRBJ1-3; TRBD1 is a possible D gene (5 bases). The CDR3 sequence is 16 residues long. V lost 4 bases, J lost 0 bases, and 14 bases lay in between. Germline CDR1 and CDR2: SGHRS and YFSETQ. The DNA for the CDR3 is TGCGCCAGCAGCCCCGGGGGGAGCCACTCTGGAAACACCATATATTTT. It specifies CASSPGGSHSGNTIYF.

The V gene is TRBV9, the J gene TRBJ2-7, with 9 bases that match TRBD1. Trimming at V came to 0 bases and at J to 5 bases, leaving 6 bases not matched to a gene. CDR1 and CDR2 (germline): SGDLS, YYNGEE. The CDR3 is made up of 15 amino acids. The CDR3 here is CASSVATGTGNEQYF. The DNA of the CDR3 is TGTGCCAGCAGCGTAGCTACGGGGACAGGGAACGAGCAGTACTTC.

The CDR3 region has the DNA TGTGCCAGCAGCTCCCCGGGACTAAACTCCTACGAGCAGTACTTC. Its translation is CASSSPGLNSYEQYF. The V call is TRBV5-4, the J call TRBJ2-7; 7 bases map to TRBD2. V was clipped by 3 bases and J by 0 bases; unmatched bases: 6. CDR1 is SGHNT, CDR2 YYREEE, per germline (reference sequence). CDR3 length: 15 amino acids.

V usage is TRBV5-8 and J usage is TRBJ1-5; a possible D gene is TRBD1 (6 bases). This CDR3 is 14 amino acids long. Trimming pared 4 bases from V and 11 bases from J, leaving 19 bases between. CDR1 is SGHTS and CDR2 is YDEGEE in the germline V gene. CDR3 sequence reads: CASSPGLQGAAQHF. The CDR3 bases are TGTGCCAGCAGCCCTGGCCTACAGGGTGCAGCCCAGCATTTT.

The CDR3: CASSRSGRALNEQFF. DNA for the CDR3: TGTGCCAGCAGTAGGAGCGGGAGGGCGTTAAATGAGCAGTTCTTC. This chain connects TRBV27 to TRBJ2-1; 10 positions match TRBD2. CDR1 and CDR2 from the germline V gene are MNHEY and SMNVEV (reference sequence). This CDR3 comprises 15 residues. V shed 5 bases and J 7 bases; nucleotides not matched to a gene: 8.

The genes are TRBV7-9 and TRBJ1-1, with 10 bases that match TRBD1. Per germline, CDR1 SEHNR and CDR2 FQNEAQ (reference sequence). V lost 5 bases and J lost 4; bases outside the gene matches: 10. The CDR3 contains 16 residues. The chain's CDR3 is CASSPGTGVLSTEAFF. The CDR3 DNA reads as TGTGCCAGCAGCCCCGGGACAGGGGTTTTGAGCACTGAAGCTTTCTTT.

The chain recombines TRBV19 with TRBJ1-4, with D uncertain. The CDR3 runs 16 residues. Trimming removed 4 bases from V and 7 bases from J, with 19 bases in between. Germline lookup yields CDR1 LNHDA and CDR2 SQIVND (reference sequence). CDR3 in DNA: TGTGCCAGTAGTAGGAGGCAGCCAGGACTATCTGAAAAACTGTTTTTT. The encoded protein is CASSRRQPGLSEKLFF.

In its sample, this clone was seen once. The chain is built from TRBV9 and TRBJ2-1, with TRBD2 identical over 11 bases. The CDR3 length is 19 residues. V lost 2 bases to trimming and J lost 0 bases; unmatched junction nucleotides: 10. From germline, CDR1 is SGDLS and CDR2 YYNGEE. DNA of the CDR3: TGTGCCAGCAGCGTGACGGGGCTAGCGGGGGGTAGCTCCTACAATGAGCAGTTCTTC. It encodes CASSVTGLAGGSSYNEQFF.

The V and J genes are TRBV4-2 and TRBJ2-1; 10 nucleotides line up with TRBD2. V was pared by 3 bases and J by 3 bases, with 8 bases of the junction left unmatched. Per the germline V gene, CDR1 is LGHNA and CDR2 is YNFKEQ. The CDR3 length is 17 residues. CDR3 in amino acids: CASSHEPTSGNYNEQFF. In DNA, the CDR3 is TGTGCCAGCAGCCACGAACCAACTAGCGGGAACTACAATGAGCAGTTCTTC.

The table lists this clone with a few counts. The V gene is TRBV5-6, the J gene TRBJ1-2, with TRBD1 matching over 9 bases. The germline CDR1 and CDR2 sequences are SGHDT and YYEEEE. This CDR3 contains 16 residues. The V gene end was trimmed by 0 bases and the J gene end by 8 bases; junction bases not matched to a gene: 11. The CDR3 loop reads CASSLVPGQGLKGYTF. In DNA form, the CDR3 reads TGTGCCAGCAGCTTGGTCCCGGGACAGGGTTTGAAGGGCTACACCTTC.

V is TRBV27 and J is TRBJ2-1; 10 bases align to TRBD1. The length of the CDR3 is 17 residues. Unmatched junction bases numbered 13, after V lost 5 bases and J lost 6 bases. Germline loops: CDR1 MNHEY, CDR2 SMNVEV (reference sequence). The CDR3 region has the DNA TGTGCCAGCAGTGCCTTTCAGACAGGGGGCTCCGGCAATGAGCAGTTCTTC. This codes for CASSAFQTGGSGNEQFF.

The CDR3 sequence is CASTSGQGIGQFF. Written as DNA, the CDR3 is TGTGCCAGCACTTCGGGACAGGGGATTGGGCAGTTCTTC. The chain uses TRBV6-5 and TRBJ2-1; 10 positions match TRBD1. Germline trimming cut 7 bases from V and 12 bases from J; bases unmatched to any gene: 9. The germline gives CDR1 MNHEY, CDR2 SVGAGI. There are 13 residues in the CDR3.

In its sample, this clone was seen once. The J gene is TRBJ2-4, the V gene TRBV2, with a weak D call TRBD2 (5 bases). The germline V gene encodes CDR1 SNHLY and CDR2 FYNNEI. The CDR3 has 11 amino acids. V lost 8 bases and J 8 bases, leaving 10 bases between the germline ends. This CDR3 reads CASLGADIQYF. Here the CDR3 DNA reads TGTGCCAGCTTGGGAGCCGACATTCAGTACTTC.

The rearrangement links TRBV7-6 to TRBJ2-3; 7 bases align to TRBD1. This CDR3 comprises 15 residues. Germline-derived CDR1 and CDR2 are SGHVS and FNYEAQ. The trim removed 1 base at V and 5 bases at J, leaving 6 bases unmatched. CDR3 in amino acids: CASSLVGGEKDTQYF. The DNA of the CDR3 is TGTGCCAGCAGCTTAGTAGGGGGCGAGAAAGATACGCAGTATTTT.

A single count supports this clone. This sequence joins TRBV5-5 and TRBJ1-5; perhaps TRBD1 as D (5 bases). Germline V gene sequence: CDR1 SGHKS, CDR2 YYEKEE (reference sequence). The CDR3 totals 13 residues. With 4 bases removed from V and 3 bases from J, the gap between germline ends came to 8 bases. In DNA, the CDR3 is TGTGCCAGCAGCCTGGACAACAATCAGCCCCAGCATTTT. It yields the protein CASSLDNNQPQHF.

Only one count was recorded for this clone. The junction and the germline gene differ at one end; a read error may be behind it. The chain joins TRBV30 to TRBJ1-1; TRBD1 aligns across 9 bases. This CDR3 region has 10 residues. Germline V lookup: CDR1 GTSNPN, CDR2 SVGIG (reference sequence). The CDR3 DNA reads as TGTGCCTGGAGTGGGACAGGGGCTATGTTT. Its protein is CAWSGTGAMF.

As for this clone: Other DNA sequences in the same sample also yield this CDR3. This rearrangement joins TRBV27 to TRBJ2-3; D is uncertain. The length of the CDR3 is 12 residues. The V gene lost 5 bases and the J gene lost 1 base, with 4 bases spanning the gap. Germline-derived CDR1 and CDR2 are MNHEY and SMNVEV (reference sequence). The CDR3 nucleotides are TGTGCCAGCAGTCCAGGCACAGATACGCAGTATTTT. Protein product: CASSPGTDTQYF.

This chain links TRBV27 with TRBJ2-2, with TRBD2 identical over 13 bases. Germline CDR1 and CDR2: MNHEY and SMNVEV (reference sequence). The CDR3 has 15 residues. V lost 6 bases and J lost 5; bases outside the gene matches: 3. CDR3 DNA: TGTGCCAGCAGGGGGACTAGCGGGAAGACCGGGGAGCTGTTTTTT. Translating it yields CASRGTSGKTGELFF.

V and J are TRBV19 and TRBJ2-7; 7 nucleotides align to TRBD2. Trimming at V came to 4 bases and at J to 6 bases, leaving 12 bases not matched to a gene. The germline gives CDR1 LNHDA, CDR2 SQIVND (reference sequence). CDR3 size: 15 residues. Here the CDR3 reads CASSTGRTSQREQYF. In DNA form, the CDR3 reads TGTGCCAGTAGTACCGGAAGGACTAGTCAGCGCGAGCAGTACTTC.

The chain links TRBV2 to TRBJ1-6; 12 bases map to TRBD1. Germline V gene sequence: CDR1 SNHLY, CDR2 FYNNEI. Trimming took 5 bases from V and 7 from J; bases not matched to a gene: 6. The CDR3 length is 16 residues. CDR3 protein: CASSIVGTGGNSPLHF. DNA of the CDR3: TGTGCCAGCAGTATCGTGGGGACAGGGGGCAATTCACCCCTCCACTTT.

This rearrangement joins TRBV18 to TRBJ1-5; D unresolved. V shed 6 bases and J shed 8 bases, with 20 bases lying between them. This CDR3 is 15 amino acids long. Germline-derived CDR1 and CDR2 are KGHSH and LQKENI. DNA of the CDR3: TGTGCCAGCTCCAGGACCGGGGAGGGCGGGGAGCCCCAGCATTTT. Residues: CASSRTGEGGEPQHF.

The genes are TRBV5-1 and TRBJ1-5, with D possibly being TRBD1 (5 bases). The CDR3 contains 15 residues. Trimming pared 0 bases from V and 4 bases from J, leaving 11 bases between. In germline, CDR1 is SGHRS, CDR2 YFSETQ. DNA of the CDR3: TGCGCCAGCAGCTTGGCAGGAAAGGGGAATCAGCCCCAGCATTTT. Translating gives CASSLAGKGNQPQHF. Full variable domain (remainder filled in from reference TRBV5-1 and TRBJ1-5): KAGVTQTPRYLIKTRGQQVTLSCSPISGHRSVSWYQQTPGQGLQFLFEYFSETQRNKGNFPGRFSGRQFSNSRSEMNVSTLELGDSALYLCASSLAGKGNQPQHFGDGTRLSIL.

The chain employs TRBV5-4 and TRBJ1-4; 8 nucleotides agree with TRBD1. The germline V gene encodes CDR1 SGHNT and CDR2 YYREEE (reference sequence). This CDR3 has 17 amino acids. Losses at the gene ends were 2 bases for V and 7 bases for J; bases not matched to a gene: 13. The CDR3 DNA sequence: TGTGCCAGCAGCTTTGGGGCAGGGGGCGGCTTGGGTGAAAAACTGTTTTTT. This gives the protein CASSFGAGGGLGEKLFF.

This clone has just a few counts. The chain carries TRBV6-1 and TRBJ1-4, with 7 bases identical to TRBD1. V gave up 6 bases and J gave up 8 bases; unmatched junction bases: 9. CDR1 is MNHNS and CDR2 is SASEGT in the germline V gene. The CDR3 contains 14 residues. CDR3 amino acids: CASSATGKGEKLFF. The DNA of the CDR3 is TGTGCCAGCAGCGCGACAGGGAAGGGGGAAAAACTGTTTTTT.

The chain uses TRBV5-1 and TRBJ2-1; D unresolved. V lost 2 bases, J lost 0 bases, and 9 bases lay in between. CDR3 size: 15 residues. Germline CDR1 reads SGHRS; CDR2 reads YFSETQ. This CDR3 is CASSFDTGSYNEQFF. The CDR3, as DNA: TGCGCCAGCAGCTTCGACACCGGCTCCTACAATGAGCAGTTCTTC.

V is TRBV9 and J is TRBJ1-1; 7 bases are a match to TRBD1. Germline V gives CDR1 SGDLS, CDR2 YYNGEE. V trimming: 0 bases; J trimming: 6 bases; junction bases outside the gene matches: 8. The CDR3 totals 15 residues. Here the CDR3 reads CASSVGDSASPEAFF. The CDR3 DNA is TGTGCCAGCAGCGTAGGGGACAGCGCGTCTCCTGAAGCTTTCTTT. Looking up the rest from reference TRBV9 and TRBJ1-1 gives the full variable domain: DSGVTQTPKHLITATGQRVTLRCSPRSGDLSVYWYQQSLDQGLQFLIQYYNGEERAKGNILERFSAQQFPDLHSELNLSSLELGDSALYFCASSVGDSASPEAFFGQGTRLTVV.

This CDR3 is CSVYTGTANTEAFF. DNA for the CDR3: TGCAGCGTATACACCGGGACAGCCAACACTGAAGCTTTCTTT. This chain joins TRBV29-1 and TRBJ1-1; TRBD1 aligns across 7 bases. The CDR3 runs to 14 residues. Germline V lookup: CDR1 SQVTM, CDR2 ANQGSEA. V was pared by 6 bases and J by 2 bases, with 9 bases of the junction left unmatched.